These 10 T cell receptor beta chains share one sample of origin, sequenced in a study of blood T cell repertoires in COVID-19. The method was immunoSEQ multiplex PCR; TCRdb's version includes in-frame clones alone and lacks a portion of them. The sample yields 150,000 to 170,000 clones, roughly 89% seen once. The sample taken for sequencing was peripheral blood. The receptors were sampled from a man aged 45-65 years with acute or convalescent COVID-19.

The chain is built from TRBV11-2 and TRBJ2-2; 8 bases match TRBD2. Trimming took 2 bases from V and 6 from J; bases not matched to a gene: 5. CDR3 length: 15 amino acids. Germline CDR1 reads SGHAT; CDR2 reads FQNNGV. CDR3 in DNA: TGTGCCAGCAGCTTAAACAGCGGGAGTGCCGGGGAGCTGTTTTTT. Protein: CASSLNSGSAGELFF.

The chain links TRBV7-9 to TRBJ1-2; D unclear. Germline CDR1 reads SEHNR; CDR2 reads FQNEAQ (reference sequence). Trimming cost V 5 bases and J 2 bases, with 15 bases left between them. The CDR3 has 15 amino acids. The DNA for the CDR3 is TGTGCCAGCAGCCCTTCCTCGAGGGAAAACTATGGCTACACCTTC. The encoded protein is CASSPSSRENYGYTF.

This chain connects TRBV19 to TRBJ2-7, with 8 nucleotides matching TRBD1. This CDR3 is 15 amino acids long. Germline loops: CDR1 LNHDA, CDR2 SQIVND (reference sequence). Germline trimming cut 7 bases from V and 3 bases from J; bases unmatched to any gene: 11. CDR3 coding DNA: TGTGCCAGTACCCGTGGACAGGGAGGACTCTACGAGCAGTACTTC. This gives the protein CASTRGQGGLYEQYF.

The DNA for the CDR3 is TGCGCCAGCAGCTTGGCCCGGCTAGCGGGAGAATTGCTAACCAAAAACATTCAGTACTTC. Translated, it gives CASSLARLAGELLTKNIQYF. V gene TRBV5-1 combines with J gene TRBJ2-4, with 10 bases matching TRBD2. CDR3 length: 20 residues. V dropped 0 bases and J dropped 2; count of bases not matched to a gene: 14. Germline V gives CDR1 SGHRS, CDR2 YFSETQ. Using reference TRBV5-1 and TRBJ2-4 for the parts outside the CDR3, the full variable domain is KAGVTQTPRYLIKTRGQQVTLSCSPISGHRSVSWYQQTPGQGLQFLFEYFSETQRNKGNFPGRFSGRQFSNSRSEMNVSTLELGDSALYLCASSLARLAGELLTKNIQYFGAGTRLSVL.

This chain uses TRBV29-1 with TRBJ2-3, with no clear D. V shed 7 bases and J shed 2 bases, with 19 bases lying between them. The CDR3 runs 15 residues. Germline CDR1 SQVTM, CDR2 ANQGSEA. The chain's CDR3 is CSAYEAFLPTDTQYF. CDR3 in DNA: TGCAGCGCCTATGAGGCCTTTCTTCCCACAGATACGCAGTATTTT.

V is TRBV7-9 and J is TRBJ2-5, with D unclear. CDR1 SEHNR and CDR2 FQNEAQ come from the germline V gene (reference sequence). The germline V and J ends were trimmed by 3 bases and 2 bases, with 13 bases remaining between them. CDR3 size: 15 residues. For the CDR3, the DNA is TGTGCCAGCAGCTTTTTAACAGTCCAACAAGAGACCCAGTACTTC. It specifies CASSFLTVQQETQYF.

The V and J genes are TRBV3-1 (or the pseudogene TRBV3-2) and TRBJ1-6; TRBD1 might be the D (6 bases). V gave up 2 bases and J gave up 5 bases, with 10 bases separating them. The CDR3 is 15 residues long. Looked up from germline, CDR1 is LGHDT and CDR2 is YNNKEL (reference sequence). CDR3 protein: CASSQTRGNNSPLHF. The CDR3 coding sequence is TGTGCCAGCAGCCAAACCAGGGGAAATAATTCACCCCTCCACTTT.

This clone was detected only once. The J gene is TRBJ1-5, the V gene TRBV18; 7 nucleotides line up with TRBD1. J lost 7 bases, V lost 3 bases, and 15 bases had no gene match. This CDR3 comprises 17 residues. Germline V gives CDR1 KGHSH, CDR2 LQKENI. The CDR3 sequence: CASSPGTAGVTGQPQHF. The DNA of the CDR3 is TGTGCCAGCTCACCCGGGACAGCGGGGGTCACGGGCCAGCCCCAGCATTTT.

The rearrangement joins TRBV6-5 to TRBJ1-6; D is ambiguous. Germline V CDR1 and CDR2: MNHEY, SVGAGI. V dropped 7 bases and J dropped 7 bases, with 14 bases sitting between them. This CDR3 region has 14 residues. The DNA of the CDR3 is TGTGCCAGCACCGAGCGGCGGCTGAATTCACCCCTCCACTTT. Translation: CASTERRLNSPLHF.

Comment on this clone: The same CDR3 can be traced to other DNA sequences in this sample. The chain couples TRBV15 to TRBJ2-7; 8 nucleotides agree with TRBD2. The CDR3 is 16 residues long. Per the germline V gene, CDR1 is LNHNV and CDR2 is YYDKDF (reference sequence). V shed 0 bases and J 3 bases; nucleotides not matched to a gene: 7. CDR3 sequence: CATSRDLAGAYYEQYF. The CDR3 DNA is TGTGCCACCAGCAGAGATCTAGCGGGCGCATACTACGAGCAGTACTTC. Looking up the rest from reference TRBV15 and TRBJ2-7 gives the full variable domain: DAMVIQNPRYQVTQFGKPVTLSCSQTLNHNVMYWYQQKSSQAPKLLFHYYDKDFNNEADTPDNFQSRRPNTSFCFLDIRSPGLGDTAMYLCATSRDLAGAYYEQYFGPGTRLTVT.